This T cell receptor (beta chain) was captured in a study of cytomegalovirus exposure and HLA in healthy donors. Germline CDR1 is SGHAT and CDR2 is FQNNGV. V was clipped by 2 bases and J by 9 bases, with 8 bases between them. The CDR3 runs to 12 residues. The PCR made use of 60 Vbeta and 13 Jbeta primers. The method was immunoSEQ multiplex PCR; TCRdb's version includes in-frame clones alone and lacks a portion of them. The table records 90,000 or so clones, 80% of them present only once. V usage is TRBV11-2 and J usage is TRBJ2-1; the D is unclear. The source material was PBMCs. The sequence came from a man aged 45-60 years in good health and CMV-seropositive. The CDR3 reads CASSLSSIEQFF. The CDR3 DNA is TGTGCCAGCAGCTTAAGTAGCATTGAGCAGTTCTTC.